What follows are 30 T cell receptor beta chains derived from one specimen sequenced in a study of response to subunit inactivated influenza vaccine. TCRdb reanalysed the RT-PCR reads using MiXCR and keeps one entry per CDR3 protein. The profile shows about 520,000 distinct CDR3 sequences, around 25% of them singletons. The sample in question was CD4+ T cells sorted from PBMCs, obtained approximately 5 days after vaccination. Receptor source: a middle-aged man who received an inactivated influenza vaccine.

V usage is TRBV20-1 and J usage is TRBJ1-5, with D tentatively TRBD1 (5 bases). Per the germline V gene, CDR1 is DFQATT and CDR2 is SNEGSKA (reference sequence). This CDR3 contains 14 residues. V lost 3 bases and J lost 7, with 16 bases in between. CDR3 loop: CSASRGGIGQPQHF. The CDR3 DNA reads TGCAGTGCTAGCCGGGGGGGTATCGGACAGCCCCAGCATTTT.

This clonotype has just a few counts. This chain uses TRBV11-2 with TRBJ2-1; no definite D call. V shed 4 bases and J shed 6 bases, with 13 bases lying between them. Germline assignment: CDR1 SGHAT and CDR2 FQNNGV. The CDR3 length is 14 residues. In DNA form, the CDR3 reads TGTGCCAGCAGCTCAAGGGATCTCTCCAATGAGCAGTTCTTC. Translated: CASSSRDLSNEQFF.

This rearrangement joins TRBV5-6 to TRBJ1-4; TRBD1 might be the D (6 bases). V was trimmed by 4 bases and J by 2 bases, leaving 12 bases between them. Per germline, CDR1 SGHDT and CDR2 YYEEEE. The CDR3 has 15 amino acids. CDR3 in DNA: TGTGCCAGCAGCCAGACAGGAGGGACTAATGAAAAACTGTTTTTT. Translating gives CASSQTGGTNEKLFF.

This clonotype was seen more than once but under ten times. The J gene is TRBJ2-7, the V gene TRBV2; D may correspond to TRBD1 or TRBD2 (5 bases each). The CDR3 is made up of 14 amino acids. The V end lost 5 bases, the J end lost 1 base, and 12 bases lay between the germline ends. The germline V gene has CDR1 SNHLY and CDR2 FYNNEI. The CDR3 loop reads CASSSGTRSYEQYF. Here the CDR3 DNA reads TGTGCCAGCAGTTCCGGGACCAGGTCCTACGAGCAGTACTTC.

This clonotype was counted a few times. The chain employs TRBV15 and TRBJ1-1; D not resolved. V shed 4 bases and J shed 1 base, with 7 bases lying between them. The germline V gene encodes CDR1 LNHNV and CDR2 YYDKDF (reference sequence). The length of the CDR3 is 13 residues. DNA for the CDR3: TGTGCCACCAGCATAGACAAGAACACTGAAGCTTTCTTT. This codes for CATSIDKNTEAFF.

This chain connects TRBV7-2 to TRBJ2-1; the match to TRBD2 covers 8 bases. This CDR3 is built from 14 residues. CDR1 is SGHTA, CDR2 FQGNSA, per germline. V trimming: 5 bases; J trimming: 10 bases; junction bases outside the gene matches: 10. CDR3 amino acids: CASSPFRLAGEQFF. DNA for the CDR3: TGTGCCAGCAGCCCGTTCCGTCTAGCGGGCGAGCAGTTCTTC.

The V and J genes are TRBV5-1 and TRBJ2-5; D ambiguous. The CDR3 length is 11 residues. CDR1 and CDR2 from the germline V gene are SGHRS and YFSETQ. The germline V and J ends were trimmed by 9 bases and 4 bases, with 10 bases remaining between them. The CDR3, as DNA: TGCGCCATGACACTGGGAGAGACCCAGTACTTC. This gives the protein CAMTLGETQYF. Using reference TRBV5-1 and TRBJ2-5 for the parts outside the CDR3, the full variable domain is KAGVTQTPRYLIKTRGQQVTLSCSPISGHRSVSWYQQTPGQGLQFLFEYFSETQRNKGNFPGRFSGRQFSNSRSEMNVSTLELGDSALYLCAMTLGETQYFGPGTRLLVL.

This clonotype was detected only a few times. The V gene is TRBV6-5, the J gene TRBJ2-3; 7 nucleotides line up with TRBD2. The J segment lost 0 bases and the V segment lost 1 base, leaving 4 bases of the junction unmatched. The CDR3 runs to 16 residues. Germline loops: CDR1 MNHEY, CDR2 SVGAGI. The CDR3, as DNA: TGTGCCAGCAGTTACTGGGCGGGGGAAAGCACAGATACGCAGTATTTT. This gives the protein CASSYWAGESTDTQYF.

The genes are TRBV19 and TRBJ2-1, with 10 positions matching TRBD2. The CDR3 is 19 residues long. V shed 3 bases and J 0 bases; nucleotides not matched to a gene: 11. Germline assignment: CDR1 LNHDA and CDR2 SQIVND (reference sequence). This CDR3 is CASSMTSGGALDSYNEQFF. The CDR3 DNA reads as TGTGCCAGTAGTATGACCAGCGGGGGGGCGTTAGACTCCTACAATGAGCAGTTCTTC. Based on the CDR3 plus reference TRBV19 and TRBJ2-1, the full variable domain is DGGITQSPKYLFRKEGQNVTLSCEQNLNHDAMYWYRQDPGQGLRLIYYSQIVNDFQKGDIAEGYSVSREKKESFPLTVTSAQKNPTAFYLCASSMTSGGALDSYNEQFFGPGTRLTVL.

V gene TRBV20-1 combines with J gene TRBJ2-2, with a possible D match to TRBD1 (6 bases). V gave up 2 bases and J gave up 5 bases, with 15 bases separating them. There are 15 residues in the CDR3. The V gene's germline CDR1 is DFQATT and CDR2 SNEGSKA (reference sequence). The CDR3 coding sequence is TGCAGTGCTAGACCAGGGGTCTGGAGTACCGGGGAGCTGTTTTTT. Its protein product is CSARPGVWSTGELFF.

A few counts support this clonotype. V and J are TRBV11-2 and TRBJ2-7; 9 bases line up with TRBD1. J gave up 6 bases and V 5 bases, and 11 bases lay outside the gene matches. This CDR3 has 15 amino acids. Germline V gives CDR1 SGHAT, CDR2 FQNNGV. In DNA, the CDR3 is TGTGCCAGCAGCGTACCCGGGACAGGGATTTCCGAGCAGTACTTC. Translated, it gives CASSVPGTGISEQYF.

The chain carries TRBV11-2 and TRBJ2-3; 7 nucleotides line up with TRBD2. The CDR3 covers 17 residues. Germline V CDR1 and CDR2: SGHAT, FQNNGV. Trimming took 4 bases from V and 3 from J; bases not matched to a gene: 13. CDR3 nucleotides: TGTGCCAGCAGCTCCCGAGAGAGTGGGAGGGGAACAGATACGCAGTATTTT. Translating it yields CASSSRESGRGTDTQYF.

The CDR3 DNA sequence: TGCAGCGTTGGGTGGCCGAATAGCAATCAGCCCCAGCATTTT. Residues: CSVGWPNSNQPQHF. The chain combines TRBV29-1 with TRBJ1-5; D call uncertain. With 4 bases removed from V and 0 bases from J, the gap between germline ends came to 10 bases. The CDR3 length is 14 residues. Germline lookup yields CDR1 SQVTM and CDR2 ANQGSEA.

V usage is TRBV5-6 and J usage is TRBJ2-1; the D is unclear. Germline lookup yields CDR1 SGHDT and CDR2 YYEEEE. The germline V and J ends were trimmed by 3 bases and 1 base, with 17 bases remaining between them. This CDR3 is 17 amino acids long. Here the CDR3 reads CASSSRGAWGSYNEQFF. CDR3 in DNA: TGTGCCAGCAGCTCGAGAGGAGCATGGGGATCCTACAATGAGCAGTTCTTC.

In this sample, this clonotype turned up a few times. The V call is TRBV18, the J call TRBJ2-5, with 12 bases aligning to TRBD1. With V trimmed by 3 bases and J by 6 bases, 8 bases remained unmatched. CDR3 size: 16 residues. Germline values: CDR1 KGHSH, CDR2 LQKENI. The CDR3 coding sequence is TGTGCCAGCTCACCGACCGGGACAGGGGGCGAGAAGACCCAGTACTTC. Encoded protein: CASSPTGTGGEKTQYF. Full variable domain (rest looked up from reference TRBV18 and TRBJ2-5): NAGVMQNPRHLVRRRGQEARLRCSPMKGHSHVYWYRQLPEEGLKFMVYLQKENIIDESGMPKERFSAEFPKEGPSILRIQQVVRGDSAAYFCASSPTGTGGEKTQYFGPGTRLLVL.

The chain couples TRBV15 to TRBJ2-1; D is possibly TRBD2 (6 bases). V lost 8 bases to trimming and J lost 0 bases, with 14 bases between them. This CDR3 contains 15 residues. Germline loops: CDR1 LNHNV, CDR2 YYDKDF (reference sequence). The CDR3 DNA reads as TGTGCCACCGGGAAGCGGGTGCACTCCTACAATGAGCAGTTCTTC. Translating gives CATGKRVHSYNEQFF.

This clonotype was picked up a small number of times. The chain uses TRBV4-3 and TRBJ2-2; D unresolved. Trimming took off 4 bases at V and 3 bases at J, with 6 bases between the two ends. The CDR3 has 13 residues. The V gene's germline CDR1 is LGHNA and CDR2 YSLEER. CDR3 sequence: CASSPSDTGELFF. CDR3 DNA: TGCGCCAGCAGCCCCTCGGACACCGGGGAGCTGTTTTTT.

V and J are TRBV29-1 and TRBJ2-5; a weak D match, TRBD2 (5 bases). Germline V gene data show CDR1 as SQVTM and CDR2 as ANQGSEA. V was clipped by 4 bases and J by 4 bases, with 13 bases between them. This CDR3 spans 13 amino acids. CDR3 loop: CSVVRGFGETQYF. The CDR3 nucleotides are TGCAGCGTTGTCCGAGGGTTTGGAGAGACCCAGTACTTC.

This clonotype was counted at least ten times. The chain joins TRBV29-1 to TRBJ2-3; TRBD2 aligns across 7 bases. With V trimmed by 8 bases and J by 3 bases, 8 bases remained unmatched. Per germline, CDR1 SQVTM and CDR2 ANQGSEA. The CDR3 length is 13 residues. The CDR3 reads CSHPRGGTDTQYF. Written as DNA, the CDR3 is TGCAGCCACCCCCGGGGAGGGACAGATACGCAGTATTTT.

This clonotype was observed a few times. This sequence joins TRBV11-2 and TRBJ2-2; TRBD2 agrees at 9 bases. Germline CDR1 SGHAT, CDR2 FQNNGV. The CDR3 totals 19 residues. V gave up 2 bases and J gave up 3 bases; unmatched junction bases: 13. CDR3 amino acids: CASSLRGGLAVWDTGELFF. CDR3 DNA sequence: TGTGCCAGCAGCTTAAGGGGGGGACTAGCTGTTTGGGACACCGGGGAGCTGTTTTTT.

This chain's CDR3 is CAISPGTREATDTQYF. CDR3 sequence (DNA): TGTGCCATCAGTCCCGGGACTAGAGAGGCGACAGATACGCAGTATTTT. The rearrangement links TRBV10-3 to TRBJ2-3; 8 nucleotides line up with TRBD2. This CDR3 is built from 16 residues. The germline V gene has CDR1 ENHRY and CDR2 SYGVKD. The V segment lost 5 bases and the J segment 3 bases; nucleotides outside the gene matches: 10.

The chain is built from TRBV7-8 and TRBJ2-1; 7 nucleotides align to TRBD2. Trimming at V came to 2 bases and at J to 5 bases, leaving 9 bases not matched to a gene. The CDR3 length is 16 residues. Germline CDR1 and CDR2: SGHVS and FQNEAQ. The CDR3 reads CASSLNGGSLNNEQFF. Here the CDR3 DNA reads TGTGCCAGCAGCTTAAACGGCGGGAGCCTAAACAATGAGCAGTTCTTC.

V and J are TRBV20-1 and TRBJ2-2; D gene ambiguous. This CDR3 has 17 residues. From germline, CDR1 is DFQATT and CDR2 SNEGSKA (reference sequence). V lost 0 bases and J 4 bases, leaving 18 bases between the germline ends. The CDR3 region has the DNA TGCAGTGCTAGAGATACGCTGATCCCTAGAGGCACCGGGGAGCTGTTTTTT. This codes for CSARDTLIPRGTGELFF.

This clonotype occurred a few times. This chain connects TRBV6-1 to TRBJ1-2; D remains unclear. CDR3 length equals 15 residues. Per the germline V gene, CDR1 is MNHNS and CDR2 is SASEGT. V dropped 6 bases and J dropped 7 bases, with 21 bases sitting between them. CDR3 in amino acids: CASRGGGELKGGYTF. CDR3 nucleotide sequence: TGTGCCAGCAGGGGTGGCGGGGAATTGAAGGGTGGCTACACCTTC.

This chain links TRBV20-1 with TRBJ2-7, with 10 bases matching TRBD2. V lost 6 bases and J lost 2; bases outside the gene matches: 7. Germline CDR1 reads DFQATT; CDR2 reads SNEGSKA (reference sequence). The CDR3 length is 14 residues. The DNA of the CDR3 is TGCAGTGCGGACCGGACTAGCGGAACCTACGAGCAGTACTTC. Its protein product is CSADRTSGTYEQYF.

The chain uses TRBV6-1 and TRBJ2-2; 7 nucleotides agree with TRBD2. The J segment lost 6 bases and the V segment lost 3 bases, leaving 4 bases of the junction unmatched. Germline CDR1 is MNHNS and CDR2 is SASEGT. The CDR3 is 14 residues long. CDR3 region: CASSERGRAGELFF. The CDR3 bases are TGTGCCAGCAGTGAGCGGGGGAGGGCCGGGGAGCTGTTTTTT.

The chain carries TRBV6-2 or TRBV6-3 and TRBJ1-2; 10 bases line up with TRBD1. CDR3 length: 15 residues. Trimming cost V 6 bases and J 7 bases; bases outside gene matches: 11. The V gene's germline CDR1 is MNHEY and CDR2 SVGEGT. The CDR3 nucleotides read TGTGCCAGCAGCCATCGGGGACAGGGGCTGGCTGGCTACACCTTC. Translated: CASSHRGQGLAGYTF.

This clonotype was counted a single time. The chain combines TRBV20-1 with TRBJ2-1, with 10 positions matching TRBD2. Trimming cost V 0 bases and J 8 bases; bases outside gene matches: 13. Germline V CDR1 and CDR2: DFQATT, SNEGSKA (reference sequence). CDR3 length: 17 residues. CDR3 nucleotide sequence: TGCAGTGCTAGAGACAGGGCGCGGGCTAGCGGGAGCGATGAGCAGTTCTTC. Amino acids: CSARDRARASGSDEQFF.

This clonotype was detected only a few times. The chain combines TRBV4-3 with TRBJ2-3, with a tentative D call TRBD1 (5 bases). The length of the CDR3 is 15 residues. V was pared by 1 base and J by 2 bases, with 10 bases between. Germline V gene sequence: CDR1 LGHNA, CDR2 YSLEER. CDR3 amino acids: CASSQVGAATDTQYF. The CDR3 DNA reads TGCGCCAGCAGCCAAGTTGGGGCAGCCACAGATACGCAGTATTTT.

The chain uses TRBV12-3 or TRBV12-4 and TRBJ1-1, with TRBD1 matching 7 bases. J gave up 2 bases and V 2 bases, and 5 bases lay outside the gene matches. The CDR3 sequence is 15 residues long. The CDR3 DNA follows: TGTGCCAGCAGTTTAAGCCAGGGGGTTAACACTGAAGCTTTCTTT. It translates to CASSLSQGVNTEAFF.